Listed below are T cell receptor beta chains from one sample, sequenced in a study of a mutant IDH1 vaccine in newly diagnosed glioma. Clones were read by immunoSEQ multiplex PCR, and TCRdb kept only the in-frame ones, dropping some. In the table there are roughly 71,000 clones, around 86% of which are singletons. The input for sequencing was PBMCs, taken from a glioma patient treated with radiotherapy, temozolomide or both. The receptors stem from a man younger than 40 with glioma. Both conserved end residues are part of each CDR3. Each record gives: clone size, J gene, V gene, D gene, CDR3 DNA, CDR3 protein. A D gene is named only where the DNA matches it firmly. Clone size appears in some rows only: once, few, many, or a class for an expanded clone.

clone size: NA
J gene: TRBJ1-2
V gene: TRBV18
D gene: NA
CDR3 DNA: TGTGCCAGCTCACCACGGGGGGTGACGGGCTACAACTATGGCTACACCTTC
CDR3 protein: CASSPRGVTGYNYGYTF

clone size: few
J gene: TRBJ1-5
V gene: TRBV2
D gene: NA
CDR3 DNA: TGTGCCAGCAGGTTTAGGGGCGATCAGCCCCAGCATTTT
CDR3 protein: CASRFRGDQPQHF

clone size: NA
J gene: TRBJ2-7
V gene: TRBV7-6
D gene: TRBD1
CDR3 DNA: TGTGCCAGCAGCTTAGCGGGACAGGGGGCCTTTACCTACGAGCAGTACTTC
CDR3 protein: CASSLAGQGAFTYEQYF

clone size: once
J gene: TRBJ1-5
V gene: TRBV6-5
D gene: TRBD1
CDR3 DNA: TGTGCCAGCAGTTACTCCGGGACAGGGTTGAATCAGCCCCAGCATTTT
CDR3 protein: CASSYSGTGLNQPQHF

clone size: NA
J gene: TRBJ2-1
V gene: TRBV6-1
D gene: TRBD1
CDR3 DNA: TGTGCCAGCAGTGAGGGACAGGGGAGGAATGAGCAGTTCTTC
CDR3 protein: CASSEGQGRNEQFF

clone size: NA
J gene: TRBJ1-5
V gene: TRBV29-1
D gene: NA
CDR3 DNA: TGCAGCGTTGCCGGTAGCAATCAGCCCCAGCATTTT
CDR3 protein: CSVAGSNQPQHF

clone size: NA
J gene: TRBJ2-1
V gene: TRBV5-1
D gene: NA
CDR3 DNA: TGCGCCAGCAGCTTGGTGGTCGGGCAGGGGAAGTCCAATGAGCAGTTCTTC
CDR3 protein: CASSLVVGQGKSNEQFF

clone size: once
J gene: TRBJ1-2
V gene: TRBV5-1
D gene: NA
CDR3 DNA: TGCGCCAGCAGCTTCGCCCGGGGGGAGGGGTCCTATGGCTACACCTTC
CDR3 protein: CASSFARGEGSYGYTF

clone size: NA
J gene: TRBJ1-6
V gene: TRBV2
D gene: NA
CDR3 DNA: TGTGCCAGCAGTGAAGCGCTTCTAGGGCGGTATAATTCACCCCTCCACTTT
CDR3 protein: CASSEALLGRYNSPLHF

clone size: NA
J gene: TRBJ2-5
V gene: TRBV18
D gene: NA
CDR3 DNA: TGTGCCAGCTCACCGGGGCGACAAGAGACCCAGTACTTC
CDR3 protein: CASSPGRQETQYF

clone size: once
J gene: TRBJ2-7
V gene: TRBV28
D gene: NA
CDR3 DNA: TGTGCCAGCACCTCCCCCAGCTACTACGAGCAGTACTTC
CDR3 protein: CASTSPSYYEQYF

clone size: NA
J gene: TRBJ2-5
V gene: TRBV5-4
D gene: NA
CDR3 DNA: TGTGCCAGCAGCTTGGTCGGACACGAGTACCAAGAGACCCAGTACTTC
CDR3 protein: CASSLVGHEYQETQYF

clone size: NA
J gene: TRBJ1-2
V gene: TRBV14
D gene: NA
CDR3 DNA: TGTGCCAGCAGCCAAGAAGCCCAAGTCCGTGGGGACTATGGCTACACCTTC
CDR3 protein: CASSQEAQVRGDYGYTF

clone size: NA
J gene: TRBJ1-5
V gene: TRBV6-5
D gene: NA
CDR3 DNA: TGTGCCAGCAATAGGGACTGGAATCAGCCCCAGCATTTT
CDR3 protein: CASNRDWNQPQHF

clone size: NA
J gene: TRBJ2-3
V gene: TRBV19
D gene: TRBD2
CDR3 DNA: TGTGCCAGTAGTATCAGACTAGCGGGGGGCGAGGGAGGAGGCACAGATACGCAGTATTTT
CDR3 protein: CASSIRLAGGEGGGTDTQYF

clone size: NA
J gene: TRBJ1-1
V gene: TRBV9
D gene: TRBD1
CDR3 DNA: TGTGCCAGCAGCTTGGGACAGAGGAACACTGAAGCTTTCTTT
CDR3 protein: CASSLGQRNTEAFF

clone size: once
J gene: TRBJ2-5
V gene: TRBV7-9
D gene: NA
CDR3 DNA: TGTGCCAGCAGCCCTGTCCGGGATGGGACCCAGTACTTC
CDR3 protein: CASSPVRDGTQYF

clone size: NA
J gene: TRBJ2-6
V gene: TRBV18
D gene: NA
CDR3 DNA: TGTGCCAGCTCACCACCGAATCGGGTCTCTGGGGCCAACGTCCTGACTTTC
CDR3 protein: CASSPPNRVSGANVLTF

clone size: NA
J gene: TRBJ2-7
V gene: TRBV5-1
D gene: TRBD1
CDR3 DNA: TGCGCCAGCAGCTCTACCGGGACAGGGCCCTACGAGCAGTACTTC
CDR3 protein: CASSSTGTGPYEQYF

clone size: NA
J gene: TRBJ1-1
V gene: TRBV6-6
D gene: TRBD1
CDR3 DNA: TGTGCCAGCCAGGACAGGAAAAACACTGAAGCTTTCTTT
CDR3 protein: CASQDRKNTEAFF

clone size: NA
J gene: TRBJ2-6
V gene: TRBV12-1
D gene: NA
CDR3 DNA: TGTGCCAGCAGCCAGCTGGATGTACAAAGTCGGGCCAACGTCCTGACTTTC
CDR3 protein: CASSQLDVQSRANVLTF